The present TCR beta chain was sequenced within a study of graft-versus-host responses after intestinal transplantation. Overall study results and limits: Clonal ratios of graft-versus-host to host-versus-graft in allografts were high for patients exhibiting graft-donor T cell macrochimerism. Declining HvG levels early post-transplant were linked to peak circulating GvH clone levels. Recipient marrow contained GvH clones, some of which appeared first in ileum or blood.

Germline CDR1 reads SGHRS; CDR2 reads YFSETQ. Trimming took 0 bases from V and 7 from J; bases not matched to a gene: 5. The length of the CDR3 is 14 residues. This clone was detected only once. What it recognizes is unknown. Assay used: immunoSEQ multiplex PCR; TCRdb lists only in-frame clones, some missing. Of roughly 110,000 clones in the sample, around 90% were seen once. Sequenced here: unstimulated CD4+ T cells sorted from spleen or lymph node cells, sampled before transplant. The origin of this receptor is a human donor who was the organ donor for an intestinal transplant. The chain combines TRBV5-1 with TRBJ2-7; 9 bases agree with TRBD2. CDR3 loop: CASSLGREGAEQYF. CDR3 sequence (DNA): TGCGCCAGCAGCTTGGGGCGGGAGGGGGCTGAGCAGTACTTC.